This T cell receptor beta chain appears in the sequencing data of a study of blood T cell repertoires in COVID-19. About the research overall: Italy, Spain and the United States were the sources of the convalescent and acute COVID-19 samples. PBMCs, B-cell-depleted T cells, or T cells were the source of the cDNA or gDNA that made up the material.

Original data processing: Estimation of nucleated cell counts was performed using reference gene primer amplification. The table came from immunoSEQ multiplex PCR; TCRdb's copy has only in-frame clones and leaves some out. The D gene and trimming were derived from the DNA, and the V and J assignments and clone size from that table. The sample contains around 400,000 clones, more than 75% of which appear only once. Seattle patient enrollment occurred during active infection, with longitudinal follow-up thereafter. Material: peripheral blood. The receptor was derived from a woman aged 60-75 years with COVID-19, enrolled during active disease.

As DNA, the CDR3 is TGTGCCAGCAGCGTCTCCGGGACAGGGAATGAAAAACTGTTTTTT. Translating gives CASSVSGTGNEKLFF. The chain uses TRBV9 and TRBJ1-4; 9 bases fit TRBD1. The CDR3 extends over 15 amino acids. After removal of 2 bases from V and 5 bases from J, the junction contained 4 bases not matched to a gene. Per the germline V gene, CDR1 is SGDLS and CDR2 is YYNGEE.